This T cell receptor beta chain was captured by sequencing in a study of blood T cells in healthy people across ages. V lost 2 bases to trimming and J lost 7 bases; unmatched junction nucleotides: 3. The germline V gene encodes CDR1 SGHRS and CDR2 YFSETQ. This CDR3 has 14 residues. Together with a sample-barcoded 5' primer, a J-beta primer mix was included in a second PCR lasting roughly 6 to 12 cycles. Each cDNA molecule carried a tag from a template-switch adaptor that contained 12 random nucleotides. TCRdb re-derived calls from the 5' RACE reads in MiXCR, one entry per CDR3 protein. This table holds roughly 1.7 million distinct CDR3 sequences, 30% to 40% found once. With respect to this clonotype: Its antigen is as yet unknown.

Broader study findings: The study found TCR beta diversity correlated strongly with naive T cell percentage. Roughly linear declines in TCR beta diversity per million T cells occurred with age. Estimates based on one million T cells were treated as lower bounds.

The sequencing input was blood. The receptor's source is a woman in her twenties or thirties in good health. The chain employs TRBV5-1 and TRBJ1-4, with 9 bases matching TRBD1. CDR3 protein: CASSLQGAFEKLFF. CDR3 in DNA: TGCGCCAGCAGCTTACAGGGGGCGTTTGAAAAACTGTTTTTT.